These 26 T cell receptor beta chains came from one sample sequenced in a study of CD8+CD57+ T cells in acquired aplastic anemia. Genomic DNA served as template for TCR beta VDJ and CDR3 profiling. TCRdb fed the reads into MiXCR, producing one record per CDR3 protein. Of over 40,000 distinct CDR3 sequences in the sample, approximately 72% were seen once. The sequenced sample consisted of sorted CD4+, CD8+, or CD8+CD57+ T cells (not recorded which) from PBMCs. Source of these receptors: a human donor in good health, serving as a control.

This chain uses TRBV11-1 with TRBJ2-1, with 7 positions matching TRBD1. With V trimmed by 8 bases and J by 3 bases, 10 bases remained unmatched. The germline gives CDR1 SGHAT, CDR2 FQDESV (reference sequence). This CDR3 spans 15 amino acids. The CDR3 DNA is TGTGCCAGCGGGCAGCAGACAGGGTACTACAATGAGCAGTTCTTC. Translated, it gives CASGQQTGYYNEQFF.

The rearrangement joins TRBV7-3 to TRBJ1-6; D is possibly TRBD1 (6 bases). Looked up from germline, CDR1 is SGHTA and CDR2 is FQGTGA. CDR3 size: 15 residues. V was cut by 2 bases and J by 9 bases, with 14 bases left in between. CDR3 residues: CASSLSPGGPSPLHF. CDR3 nucleotides: TGTGCCAGCAGCTTATCTCCGGGGGGCCCTTCACCCCTCCACTTT. Using reference TRBV7-3 and TRBJ1-6 for the parts outside the CDR3, the full variable domain is GAGVSQTPSNKVTEKGKYVELRCDPISGHTALYWYRQSLGQGPEFLIYFQGTGAADDSGLPNDRFFAVRPEGSVSTLKIQRTERGDSAVYLCASSLSPGGPSPLHFGNGTRLTVT.

This rearrangement joins TRBV19 to TRBJ2-5; 8 bases map to TRBD1. Germline CDR1 LNHDA, CDR2 SQIVND (reference sequence). The CDR3 runs 15 residues. Trimming cost V 3 bases and J 9 bases; bases outside gene matches: 12. The CDR3, as DNA: TGTGCCAGTAGTATCGACAGGGGACAAGATGTGGCCCAGTACTTC. Translated, it gives CASSIDRGQDVAQYF.

The chain uses TRBV19 and TRBJ1-1; unclear D gene. The CDR3 runs to 13 residues. V gave up 8 bases and J gave up 0 bases, with 10 bases separating them. CDR1 LNHDA and CDR2 SQIVND come from the germline V gene (reference sequence). As DNA, the CDR3 is TGTGCCAGTTCCGTATTGATGAACACTGAAGCTTTCTTT. Translated, it gives CASSVLMNTEAFF.

The chain combines TRBV11-1 with TRBJ2-1; no clear D gene. Germline CDR1 and CDR2: SGHAT and FQDESV (reference sequence). With 3 bases removed from V and 6 bases from J, the gap between germline ends came to 12 bases. The CDR3 is 14 residues long. As DNA, the CDR3 is TGTGCCAGCAGCTTTGCTAGTGGTATCAATGAGCAGTTCTTC. Translated: CASSFASGINEQFF.

This clonotype was detected once. In DNA, the CDR3 is TGTGCCAGCAGCAAGCCTGGGGCCAACGTCCTGACTTTC. Translation: CASSKPGANVLTF. This chain links TRBV7-8 with TRBJ2-6, with no clear D. V lost 5 bases, J lost 2 bases, and 4 bases lay in between. The CDR3 is 13 amino acids. In germline, CDR1 is SGHVS, CDR2 FQNEAQ.

The table lists this clonotype with a count of one. The chain has TRBV4-1 and TRBJ2-2; possibly TRBD2 for D (6 bases). V was trimmed by 1 base and J by 1 base, leaving 13 bases between them. CDR1 and CDR2 from the germline V gene are MGHRA and YSYEKL. The CDR3 is 17 residues long. The CDR3 DNA sequence: TGCGCCAGCAGCCAAGTTTATGAGGGAGGGAACACCGGGGAGCTGTTTTTT. It is translated as CASSQVYEGGNTGELFF.

The rearrangement joins TRBV10-3 to TRBJ1-1; D is undetermined. This CDR3 is built from 13 residues. The V gene's germline CDR1 is ENHRY and CDR2 SYGVKD. With 3 bases removed from V and 4 bases from J, the gap between germline ends came to 9 bases. CDR3 loop: CAISDRSGTEAFF. DNA for the CDR3: TGTGCCATCAGTGACAGGAGTGGCACTGAAGCTTTCTTT.

This clonotype has ten or more counts. The chain joins TRBV9 to TRBJ1-6; D unresolved. The CDR3 consists of 15 residues. V was pared by 0 bases and J by 9 bases, with 13 bases between. Germline V gene sequence: CDR1 SGDLS, CDR2 YYNGEE. As DNA, the CDR3 is TGTGCCAGCAGCGTAGTGGACTCACCGATTTCACCCCTCCACTTT. Translating it yields CASSVVDSPISPLHF. Using reference TRBV9 and TRBJ1-6 for the parts outside the CDR3, the full variable domain is DSGVTQTPKHLITATGQRVTLRCSPRSGDLSVYWYQQSLDQGLQFLIQYYNGEERAKGNILERFSAQQFPDLHSELNLSSLELGDSALYFCASSVVDSPISPLHFGNGTRLTVT.

This clonotype was picked up a small number of times. The chain couples TRBV7-9 to TRBJ2-7; D is undetermined. The CDR3 runs to 14 residues. Per germline, CDR1 SEHNR and CDR2 FQNEAQ (reference sequence). Trimming shortened V by 0 bases and J by 2 bases, and 8 bases separated the two germline ends. CDR3 loop: CASSLATGAYEQYF. CDR3 bases: TGTGCCAGCAGCTTAGCTACGGGCGCCTACGAGCAGTACTTC.

This rearrangement joins TRBV6-1 to TRBJ2-7; the match to TRBD2 covers 11 bases. The CDR3 runs 17 residues. V lost 6 bases and J lost 0; bases outside the gene matches: 10. Germline assignment: CDR1 MNHNS and CDR2 SASEGT. The CDR3 nucleotides read TGTGCCAGCAGCCCACGAGCTAGCGGGGGGTTCTCCTACGAGCAGTACTTC. The encoded protein is CASSPRASGGFSYEQYF.

The genes are TRBV9 and TRBJ1-2; TRBD1 is a possible D gene (5 bases). Germline V gene data show CDR1 as SGDLS and CDR2 as YYNGEE. V gave up 3 bases and J gave up 2 bases, with 8 bases separating them. This CDR3 comprises 13 residues. CDR3 protein: CASSGRGNYGYTF. CDR3 DNA sequence: TGTGCCAGCAGCGGACGGGGCAACTATGGCTACACCTTC.

The genes are TRBV7-9 and TRBJ1-1; D perhaps matches TRBD1 (5 bases). With 5 bases removed from V and 0 bases from J, the gap between germline ends came to 13 bases. The CDR3 has 15 residues. Per germline, CDR1 SEHNR and CDR2 FQNEAQ (reference sequence). Here the CDR3 reads CASSPSGSLNTEAFF. The CDR3 nucleotides are TGTGCCAGCAGCCCATCAGGGAGCTTGAACACTGAAGCTTTCTTT.

The rearrangement links TRBV19 to TRBJ2-2; D might be TRBD1 (5 bases). Trimming took 4 bases from V and 3 from J, leaving 12 bases between them. The CDR3 has 15 residues. The germline V gene encodes CDR1 LNHDA and CDR2 SQIVND (reference sequence). CDR3 coding DNA: TGTGCCAGTAGTAAAGGGGCTTTTGACACCGGGGAGCTGTTTTTT. Translated: CASSKGAFDTGELFF.

The V and J genes are TRBV19 and TRBJ1-4, with 10 positions matching TRBD1. This CDR3 has 15 residues. Germline V CDR1 and CDR2: LNHDA, SQIVND (reference sequence). J lost 8 bases, V lost 9 bases, and 12 bases had no gene match. The CDR3 loop reads CASLLSGTGAEKLFF. The CDR3 region has the DNA TGTGCCAGCCTCCTATCCGGGACAGGGGCCGAAAAACTGTTTTTT.

The chain employs TRBV7-9 and TRBJ1-1, with D perhaps TRBD1 (5 bases). The V and J ends lost 2 bases and 6 bases respectively, with 13 bases between them. This CDR3 has 14 residues. CDR1 and CDR2 (germline): SEHNR, FQNEAQ (reference sequence). CDR3 sequence reads: CASSLLGRGAEAFF. In DNA, the CDR3 is TGTGCCAGCAGCTTATTGGGTAGGGGCGCTGAAGCTTTCTTT.

This clonotype appeared a single time. The V call is TRBV7-3, the J call TRBJ1-1; TRBD1 matches at 7 bases. The CDR3 totals 13 residues. Looked up from germline, CDR1 is SGHTA and CDR2 is FQGTGA. The V gene end was trimmed by 9 bases and the J gene end by 1 base; junction bases not matched to a gene: 5. The CDR3: CASSTGTNTEAFF. The CDR3 nucleotides are TGTGCCAGTTCGACAGGGACGAACACTGAAGCTTTCTTT.

This sequence joins TRBV20-1 and TRBJ1-1; unclear D gene. This CDR3 has 11 amino acids. The germline V gene encodes CDR1 DFQATT and CDR2 SNEGSKA (reference sequence). The V end was cut by 6 bases, the J end by 1 base, with 6 bases between. Here the CDR3 DNA reads TGCAGTGCCTGGGAGAACACTGAAGCTTTCTTT. It encodes CSAWENTEAFF.

This chain joins TRBV7-9 and TRBJ1-2; D remains unclear. The CDR3 totals 15 residues. The germline gives CDR1 SEHNR, CDR2 FQNEAQ (reference sequence). V was shortened by 5 bases and J by 9 bases, with 22 bases between the two germline ends. CDR3 DNA: TGTGCCAGCAGCGTAGTAGGCGGAGGGAGGCATAGCTACACCTTC. Amino acid sequence: CASSVVGGGRHSYTF.

The V and J genes are TRBV7-9 and TRBJ1-4; 8 nucleotides line up with TRBD1. J was trimmed by 11 bases and V by 3 bases; bases with no gene match: 11. The CDR3 spans 15 residues. Germline V gives CDR1 SEHNR, CDR2 FQNEAQ (reference sequence). The CDR3 region is CASSLQGANSGKLFF. The CDR3 DNA reads as TGTGCCAGCAGCTTGCAGGGGGCAAATAGTGGGAAACTGTTTTTT.

The gene calls are TRBV9 and TRBJ1-5; D is unclear. The CDR3 is 14 amino acids. Germline V lookup: CDR1 SGDLS, CDR2 YYNGEE. V dropped 1 base and J dropped 1 base, with 6 bases sitting between them. The CDR3 nucleotides are TGTGCCAGCAGCGTAACAGACAGCAATCAGCCCCAGCATTTT. This encodes CASSVTDSNQPQHF.

This clonotype has only a few counts. A read error may produce the germline difference seen at one junction end. This chain connects TRBV2 to TRBJ1-5, with a weak D call TRBD1 (5 bases). Germline CDR1 reads SNHLY; CDR2 reads FYNNEI. This CDR3 is built from 15 residues. CDR3 sequence: CASSVEGTGNQLQHF. The CDR3 DNA reads TGTGCCAGCAGTGTGGAGGGGACCGGCAATCAGCTCCAGCATTTT.

The V gene is TRBV7-9, the J gene TRBJ1-6; D is undetermined. Germline V CDR1 and CDR2: SEHNR, FQNEAQ (reference sequence). The CDR3 is made up of 12 amino acids. V shed 5 bases and J shed 10 bases, with 9 bases lying between them. The DNA of the CDR3 is TGTGCCAGCAGCCTCACCAGGTCACCCCTCCACTTT. Translated: CASSLTRSPLHF.

The chain has TRBV15 and TRBJ1-4, with D possibly matching TRBD1 (5 bases). The germline V and J ends were trimmed by 1 base and 8 bases, with 14 bases remaining between them. The CDR3 is made up of 15 amino acids. Germline lookup yields CDR1 LNHNV and CDR2 YYDKDF (reference sequence). Here the CDR3 reads CATSRARALGEKLFF. The CDR3 coding sequence is TGTGCCACCAGCAGAGCCAGGGCATTGGGCGAAAAACTGTTTTTT.

The chain carries TRBV29-1 and TRBJ1-1; D not certain. The germline CDR1 and CDR2 sequences are SQVTM and ANQGSEA. Trimming took 4 bases from V and 3 from J, leaving 6 bases between them. This CDR3 region has 11 residues. CDR3 loop: CSVVRDTEAFF. CDR3 in DNA: TGCAGCGTTGTCCGAGACACTGAAGCTTTCTTT.

The chain uses TRBV2 and TRBJ1-2; TRBD1 aligns across 9 bases. V was pared by 5 bases and J by 5 bases, with 3 bases of the junction left unmatched. The V gene's germline CDR1 is SNHLY and CDR2 FYNNEI. This CDR3 contains 13 residues. The CDR3 protein is CASSRDREYGYTF. CDR3 in DNA: TGTGCCAGCAGTAGGGACAGGGAGTATGGCTACACCTTC.